Listed below are T cell receptor beta chains from one sample, sequenced in a study of identical twins. TCRdb re-called the 5' RACE reads through MiXCR, storing one row per CDR3 protein. The sample holds 1.5 million to 2 million distinct CDR3 sequences; roughly 35% are singletons and the top ten take under 0.35%. Sequenced material: cord blood. The receptor source for this set is a newborn girl in good health. The CDR3 runs from the conserved cysteine through the conserved F or W. Fields, in order: J gene, CDR3 length, clone size, D gene, V gene, CDR3 protein, CDR3 DNA. A D gene is named only where the DNA matches it firmly. Some rows have no size entry. The others give once, few or many, or a class for an expanded clone.

TRBJ2-7,12,-,-,TRBV12-3/TRBV12-4,CAGSLLADEQYF,TGTGCCGGCAGTTTGTTGGCGGACGAGCAGTACTTC
TRBJ2-1,13,many,-,TRBV13,CASSPRLHNEQFF,TGTGCCAGCAGCCCAAGACTGCACAATGAGCAGTTCTTC
TRBJ2-2,16,-,TRBD2,TRBV7-2,CASSLKRDLNTGELFF,TGTGCCAGCAGCTTAAAGCGGGACTTGAACACCGGGGAGCTGTTTTTT
TRBJ2-7,14,few,-,TRBV7-2,CTSSLYRASYEQYF,TGTACCAGCAGCTTATACAGGGCGAGTTACGAGCAGTACTTC
TRBJ1-1,15,-,TRBD1,TRBV10-3,CAISEPGGSSTEAFF,TGTGCCATCAGTGAGCCAGGGGGGAGCAGCACTGAAGCTTTCTTT
TRBJ2-7,18,many,-,TRBV5-1,CASSLALDSRQPFYEQYF,TGCGCCAGCAGCTTGGCTCTCGACAGTCGCCAGCCCTTCTACGAGCAGTACTTC
TRBJ1-4,16,few,TRBD1,TRBV20-1,CSARVPSGQGAEKLFF,TGCAGTGCTAGGGTTCCCTCCGGACAGGGGGCTGAAAAACTGTTTTTT
TRBJ2-5,13,-,-,TRBV20-1,CSAGLSQQETQYF,TGCAGTGCCGGACTATCCCAGCAAGAGACCCAGTACTTC
TRBJ1-1,13,-,-,TRBV20-1,CSVIQGGDTEAFF,TGCAGTGTAATTCAGGGAGGGGACACAGAAGCTTTCTTT
TRBJ2-1,16,-,TRBD2,TRBV27,CASSWASGSSYNEQFF,TGTGCCAGCAGTTGGGCTAGCGGGAGCTCCTACAATGAGCAGTTCTTC
TRBJ2-7,14,many,-,TRBV29-1,CSVVGRSNSYEQYF,TGCAGCGTTGTAGGAAGGTCAAACTCCTACGAGCAGTACTTC
TRBJ2-5,13,-,TRBD2,TRBV7-2,CASSLGTRNEQYF,TGTGCCAGCAGCTTAGGGACTAGAAATGAGCAGTACTTC
TRBJ2-5,17,-,TRBD2,TRBV7-9,CASSLSPLRDYQETQYF,TGTGCCAGCAGCTTGTCCCCTCTCAGGGACTATCAAGAGACCCAGTACTTC
TRBJ1-6,14,-,-,TRBV6-6,CASSWQGGNSPLHF,TGTGCCAGCAGTTGGCAGGGAGGCAATTCACCCCTCCACTTT
TRBJ1-5,20,-,-,TRBV5-1,CANPWVWVLAGPYSNQPQHF,TGCGCCAACCCATGGGTGTGGGTCCTAGCAGGACCCTATAGCAATCAGCCCCAGCATTTT
TRBJ2-5,10,-,-,TRBV12-5,CAGWGETQYF,TGTGCTGGCTGGGGAGAGACCCAGTACTTC
TRBJ2-5,13,-,-,TRBV6-5,CASRRLTEETQYF,TGTGCCAGCAGGAGGTTGACCGAAGAGACCCAGTACTTC
TRBJ2-3,15,few,TRBD2,TRBV5-1,CASSLAPGGLDTQYF,TGCGCCAGCAGCTTGGCTCCGGGAGGCCTAGATACGCAGTATTTT
TRBJ2-3,14,-,TRBD2,TRBV20-1,CSLSTSVSTDTQYF,TGCAGTCTTTCCACTAGCGTCAGCACAGATACGCAGTATTTT
TRBJ2-7,14,-,-,TRBV5-6,CASSLSGQTYEQYF,TGTGCCAGCAGCTTGAGCGGACAAACCTACGAGCAGTACTTC
TRBJ2-7,15,-,TRBD1,TRBV12-3/TRBV12-4,CASRRRSQGAYEQYF,TGTGCCAGCAGACGAAGATCACAGGGGGCCTACGAGCAGTACTTC
TRBJ2-3,17,few,TRBD2,TRBV4-1,CASSQGPGLAGGYTQYF,TGCGCCAGCAGCCAAGGTCCCGGACTAGCGGGAGGGTATACGCAGTATTTT
TRBJ2-3,13,-,-,TRBV29-1,CSAGDISTDTQYF,TGCAGCGCGGGGGACATTAGCACAGATACGCAGTATTTT
TRBJ2-1,16,few,TRBD2,TRBV20-1,CSARSRPSGGYNEQFF,TGCAGTGCTAGGAGTCGGCCTAGCGGGGGGTACAATGAGCAGTTCTTC
TRBJ2-1,15,few,TRBD2,TRBV7-2,CASSLLTSGSDEQFF,TGTGCCAGCAGCTTACTGACTAGCGGGAGTGATGAGCAGTTCTTC
TRBJ1-2,16,-,-,TRBV7-6,CASSLGGQGANYGYTF,TGTGCCAGCAGCTTAGGTGGCCAGGGAGCTAACTATGGCTACACCTTC
TRBJ1-5,18,-,TRBD1,TRBV5-5,CASSFSFATGRYPQPQHF,TGTGCCAGCAGCTTTTCGTTTGCGACAGGGCGTTACCCTCAGCCCCAGCATTTT
TRBJ2-1,16,few,TRBD2,TRBV5-5,CASLTSGGTLYNEQFF,TGTGCCAGTTTGACTAGCGGGGGGACCCTATACAATGAGCAGTTCTTC
TRBJ2-1,15,-,TRBD2,TRBV9,CASSAGLGVYNEQFF,TGTGCCAGCAGCGCGGGACTAGGCGTCTACAATGAGCAGTTCTTC
TRBJ2-3,15,-,TRBD2,TRBV10-3,CAISESERGGDTQYF,TGTGCCATCAGTGAGTCGGAGCGGGGGGGAGATACGCAGTATTTT
TRBJ1-6,15,many,-,TRBV20-1,CSARGVSSYNSPLHF,TGCAGTGCTAGAGGCGTGAGCTCCTATAATTCACCCCTCCACTTT
TRBJ2-7,14,few,-,TRBV7-2,CASSLERVTYEQYF,TGTGCCAGCAGCTTAGAGCGGGTGACTTACGAGCAGTACTTC
TRBJ1-5,14,once,-,TRBV27,CASSLEYFNQPQHF,TGTGCCAGCAGTTTAGAGTATTTCAATCAGCCCCAGCATTTT
TRBJ2-1,14,few,-,TRBV3-1,CASSHRDNYNEQFF,TGTGCCAGCAGCCACCGGGACAACTACAATGAGCAGTTCTTC
TRBJ1-1,15,once,-,TRBV4-2,CASSQEVSRNTEAFF,TGTGCCAGCAGCCAAGAAGTCAGTAGGAACACTGAAGCTTTCTTT
TRBJ1-4,14,-,-,TRBV7-9,CASSPQRANEKLFF,TGTGCCAGCAGCCCACAGCGGGCTAATGAAAAACTGTTTTTT
TRBJ2-3,16,-,TRBD2,TRBV7-9,CASSSGGVPPTDTQYF,TGTGCCAGCAGCTCTGGGGGGGTTCCTCCCACAGATACGCAGTATTTT
TRBJ2-5,12,few,-,TRBV29-1,CSVRTRGKTQYF,TGCAGCGTCCGTACACGGGGGAAGACCCAGTACTTC
TRBJ2-5,15,-,-,TRBV18,CASSPRLSLRETQYF,TGTGCCAGCTCACCACGGCTAAGCCTTCGGGAGACCCAGTACTTC
TRBJ1-1,14,-,-,TRBV20-1,CSAHLGGARTEAFF,TGCAGTGCTCACTTGGGGGGGGCTCGGACTGAAGCTTTCTTT
TRBJ2-5,14,-,-,TRBV5-1,CASSFTGRKETQYF,TGCGCCAGCAGCTTCACCGGGCGAAAAGAGACCCAGTACTTC
TRBJ2-3,14,few,TRBD2,TRBV20-1,CSAPPGLATDTQYF,TGCAGTGCCCCCCCGGGACTAGCCACAGATACGCAGTATTTT
TRBJ2-7,14,many,-,TRBV4-2,CASSQEPELYEQYF,TGTGCCAGCAGCCAAGAACCAGAGCTCTACGAGCAGTACTTC
TRBJ1-2,15,few,TRBD1,TRBV6-5,CASSYSNRGDYGYTF,TGTGCCAGCAGTTACTCGAACAGGGGAGACTATGGCTACACCTTC
TRBJ2-1,11,-,-,TRBV12-5,CASGLGTRQFF,TGTGCTAGTGGTTTGGGGACAAGGCAGTTCTTC
TRBJ2-1,16,-,TRBD1,TRBV6-1,CASSARQGSSYNEQFF,TGTGCCAGCAGTGCCCGACAGGGGAGCTCCTACAATGAGCAGTTCTTC
TRBJ2-1,15,-,-,TRBV12-3/TRBV12-4,CASSLRGWVNNEQFF,TGTGCCAGCAGTTTACGGGGGTGGGTTAACAATGAGCAGTTCTTC
TRBJ2-1,14,-,TRBD1,TRBV20-1,CSALDRGPYNEQFF,TGCAGTGCTCTAGACAGGGGGCCCTACAATGAGCAGTTCTTC
TRBJ2-7,15,few,TRBD2,TRBV28,CASRDSGTSPYEQYF,TGTGCCAGCAGGGATTCCGGGACTAGCCCCTACGAGCAGTACTTC
TRBJ2-7,14,-,-,TRBV20-1,CSASWPALYNEQYF,TGCAGTGCTAGTTGGCCAGCCCTCTACAATGAGCAGTACTTC